This TCR beta chain was sequenced in a study of cytomegalovirus exposure and HLA in healthy donors. Whole-study context: The early release's HLA-typed donors yielded approximately 81 million unique TCRs. Study-level findings and limits: CMV serostatus was the only immune exposure information that was available.

As for this clone: The antigen is undetermined.

It was with 60 Vbeta and 13 Jbeta primers that the PCR ran. TCRdb keeps only in-frame clones here, not all; method: immunoSEQ multiplex PCR. Among some 120,000 clones listed, 80% to 85% were seen once. Trimming pared 0 bases from V and 2 bases from J, leaving 11 bases between. The CDR3 contains 15 residues. Germline V gene data show CDR1 as SGHRS and CDR2 as YFSETQ. The chain couples TRBV5-1 to TRBJ2-5; D gene uncertain. This TCR was sampled from a human donor in good health. Source material: PBMCs. The CDR3 loop is CASSLGLKAQETQYF. The CDR3 DNA follows: TGCGCCAGCAGCTTGGGTCTTAAAGCTCAAGAGACCCAGTACTTC.